This T cell receptor (beta chain) was profiled in a study of radiotherapy plus CTLA-4 blockade in lung cancer. Sequencing was performed with immunoSEQ multiplex PCR; in TCRdb, only in-frame clones are kept and a portion is missing. The sample has some 90,000 clones; roughly four fifths are singletons. Germline V lookup: CDR1 MNHEY, CDR2 SMNVEV (reference sequence). CDR3 size: 17 residues. V gave up 2 bases and J gave up 2 bases, with 13 bases separating them. V and J are TRBV27 and TRBJ1-6, with D unclear. The source was peripheral blood, collected from a patient treated with radiotherapy plus ipilimumab. The TCR was taken from a human donor with non-small cell lung cancer who had stable disease on radiotherapy plus ipilimumab. CDR3 loop: CASSLRGIRTYNSPLHF. CDR3 bases: TGTGCCAGCAGTTTACGGGGTATTAGGACCTATAATTCACCCCTCCACTTT.